This T cell receptor beta chain is drawn from a study of OX40 agonist ivuxolimab in advanced cancers. About the research overall: Head and neck, renal cell, melanoma or hepatocellular carcinoma were the cancers that dose-escalation patients had. Partial responses occurred in three patients (one hepatocellular carcinoma, two cutaneous melanoma). Study results and limitations: At 0.1 to 3.0 mg/kg and by week 6, CD4+ and CD8+ T cells in the blood had expanded clonally.

Produced via immunoSEQ multiplex PCR; TCRdb's table is partial and in-frame only. The sample records about 40,000 clones, approximately 89% being singletons. In the case of this clone: Antigen specificity is unknown.

Autoimmune disease history or systemic immunosuppression barred patients. CDR1 and CDR2 from the germline V gene are LGHNT and FRNRAP. This CDR3 has 17 residues. Unmatched junction bases numbered 9, after V lost 3 bases and J lost 5 bases. The receptor was isolated from an adult with an advanced solid tumor such as melanoma, head and neck, liver or kidney cancer. Material: CD4+ or CD8+ T cells sorted from blood, obtained in a trial of the OX40 agonist ivuxolimab. The rearrangement links TRBV12-5 to TRBJ1-6; 8 nucleotides align to TRBD1. The CDR3 region has the DNA TGTGCTAGTGGTTTCCTCAGGGGGCCGCAGGATAATTCACCCCTCCACTTT. As protein: CASGFLRGPQDNSPLHF.